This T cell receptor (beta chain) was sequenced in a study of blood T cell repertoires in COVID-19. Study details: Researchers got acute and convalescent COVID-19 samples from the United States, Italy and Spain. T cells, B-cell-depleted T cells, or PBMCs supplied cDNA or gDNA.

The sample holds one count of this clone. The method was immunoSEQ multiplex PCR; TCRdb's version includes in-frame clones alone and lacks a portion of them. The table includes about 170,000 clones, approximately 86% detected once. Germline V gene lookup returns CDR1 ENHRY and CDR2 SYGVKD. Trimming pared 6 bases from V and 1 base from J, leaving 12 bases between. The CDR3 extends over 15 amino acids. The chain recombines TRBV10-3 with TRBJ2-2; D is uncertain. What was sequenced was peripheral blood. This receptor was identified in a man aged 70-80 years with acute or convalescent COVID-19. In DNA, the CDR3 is TGTGCCATCAGGAAAACAACGGGGAACACCGGGGAGCTGTTTTTT. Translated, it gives CAIRKTTGNTGELFF.